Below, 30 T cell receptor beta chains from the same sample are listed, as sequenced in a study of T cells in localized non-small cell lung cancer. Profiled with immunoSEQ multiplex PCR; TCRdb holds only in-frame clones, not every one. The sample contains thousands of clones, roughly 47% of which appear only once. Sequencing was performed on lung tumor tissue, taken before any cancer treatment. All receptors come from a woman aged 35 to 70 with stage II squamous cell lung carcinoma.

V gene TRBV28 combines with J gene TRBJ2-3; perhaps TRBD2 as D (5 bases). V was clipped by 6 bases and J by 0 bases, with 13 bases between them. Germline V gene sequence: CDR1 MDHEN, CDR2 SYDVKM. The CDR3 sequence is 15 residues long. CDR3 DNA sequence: TGTGCCAGCAGCCCGGGAATGTATAGCACAGATACGCAGTATTTT. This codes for CASSPGMYSTDTQYF.

The CDR3: CASSVEASIETQYF. The CDR3 DNA follows: TGTGCCAGCAGCGTAGAGGCTAGCATAGAGACCCAGTACTTC. The chain joins TRBV9 to TRBJ2-5, with D possibly matching TRBD2 (5 bases). V shed 0 bases and J shed 4 bases, with 10 bases lying between them. The CDR3 runs 14 residues. CDR1 is SGDLS and CDR2 is YYNGEE in the germline V gene.

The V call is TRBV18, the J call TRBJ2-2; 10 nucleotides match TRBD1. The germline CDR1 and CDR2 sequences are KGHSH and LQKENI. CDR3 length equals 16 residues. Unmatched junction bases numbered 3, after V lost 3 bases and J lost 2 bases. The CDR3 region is CASSPGQGLNTGELFF. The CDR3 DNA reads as TGTGCCAGCTCACCGGGACAGGGGCTAAACACCGGGGAGCTGTTTTTT.

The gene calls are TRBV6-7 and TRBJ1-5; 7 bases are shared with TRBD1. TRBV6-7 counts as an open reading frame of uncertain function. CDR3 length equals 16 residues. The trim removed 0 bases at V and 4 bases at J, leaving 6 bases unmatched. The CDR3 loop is CASSYSSSRGNQPQHF. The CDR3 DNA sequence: TGTGCCAGCAGTTACTCTAGTTCCAGGGGGAATCAGCCCCAGCATTTT.

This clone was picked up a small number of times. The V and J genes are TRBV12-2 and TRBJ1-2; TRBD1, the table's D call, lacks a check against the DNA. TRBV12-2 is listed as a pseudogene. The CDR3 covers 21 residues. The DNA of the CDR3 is TGTGCAAGTCGCTTAGCCCTCGGTAGGCTCGAAACAGGGGGAGCCCCCTATGGCTACACCTTC. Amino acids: CASRLALGRLETGGAPYGYTF.

DNA of the CDR3: TGTGCCAGCTCACTACAGGGAAGTGGCTACGAGCAGTACGTC. As protein: CASSLQGSGYEQYV. V and J are TRBV18 and TRBJ2-7; weak D call: TRBD1 (6 bases). This CDR3 is 14 amino acids long. Germline V lookup: CDR1 KGHSH, CDR2 LQKENI. V was cut by 4 bases and J by 3 bases, with 13 bases left in between.

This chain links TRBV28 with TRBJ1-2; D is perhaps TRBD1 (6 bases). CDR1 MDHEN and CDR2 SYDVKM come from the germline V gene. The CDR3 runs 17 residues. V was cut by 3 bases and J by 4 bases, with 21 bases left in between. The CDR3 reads CASSLGARWQGFYGYTF. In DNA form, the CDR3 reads TGTGCCAGCAGTTTGGGGGCGAGATGGCAGGGCTTCTATGGCTACACCTTC.

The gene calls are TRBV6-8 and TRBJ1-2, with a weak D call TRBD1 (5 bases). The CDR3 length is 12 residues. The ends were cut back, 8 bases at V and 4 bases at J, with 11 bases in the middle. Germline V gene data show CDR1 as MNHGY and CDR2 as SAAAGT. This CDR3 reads CASRGSTYGYTF. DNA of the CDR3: TGTGCCAGCCGGGGGTCAACCTATGGCTACACCTTC.

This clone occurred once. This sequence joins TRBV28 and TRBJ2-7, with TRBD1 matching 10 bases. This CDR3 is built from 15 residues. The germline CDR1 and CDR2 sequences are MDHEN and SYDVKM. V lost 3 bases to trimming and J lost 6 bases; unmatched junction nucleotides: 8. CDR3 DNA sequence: TGTGCCAGCAGTTTTTCCGGGACAGGGGTAGGCGAGCAGTACTTC. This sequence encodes CASSFSGTGVGEQYF. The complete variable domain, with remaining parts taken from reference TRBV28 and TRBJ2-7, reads DVKVTQSSRYLVKRTGEKVFLECVQDMDHENMFWYRQDPGLGLRLIYFSYDVKMKEKGDIPEGYSVSREKKERFSLILESASTNQTSMYLCASSFSGTGVGEQYFGPGTRLTVT.

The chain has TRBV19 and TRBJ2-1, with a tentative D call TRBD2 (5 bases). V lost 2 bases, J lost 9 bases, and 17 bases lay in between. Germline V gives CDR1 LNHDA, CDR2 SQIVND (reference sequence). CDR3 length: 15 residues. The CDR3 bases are TGTGCCAGTAGTATACTAGCTGGGATAGTCGGTGAGCAGTTCTTC. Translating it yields CASSILAGIVGEQFF.

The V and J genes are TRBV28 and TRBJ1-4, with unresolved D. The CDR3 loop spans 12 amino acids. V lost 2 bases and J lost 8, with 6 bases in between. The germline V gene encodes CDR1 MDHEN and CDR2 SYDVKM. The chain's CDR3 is CASSLESEKLFF. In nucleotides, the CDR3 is TGTGCCAGCAGTTTAGAGAGCGAAAAACTGTTTTTT.

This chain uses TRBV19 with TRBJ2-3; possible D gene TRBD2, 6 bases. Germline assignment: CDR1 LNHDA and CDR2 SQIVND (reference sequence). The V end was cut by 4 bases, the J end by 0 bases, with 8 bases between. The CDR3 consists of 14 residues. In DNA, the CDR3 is TGTGCCAGTAGTAGCGGGGAGAGCACAGATACGCAGTATTTT. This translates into CASSSGESTDTQYF.

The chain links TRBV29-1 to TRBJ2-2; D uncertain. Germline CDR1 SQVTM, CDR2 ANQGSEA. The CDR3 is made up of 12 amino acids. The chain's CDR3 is CTARSNTGELFF. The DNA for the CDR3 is TGCACGGCGAGATCGAACACCGGGGAGCTGTTTTTT.

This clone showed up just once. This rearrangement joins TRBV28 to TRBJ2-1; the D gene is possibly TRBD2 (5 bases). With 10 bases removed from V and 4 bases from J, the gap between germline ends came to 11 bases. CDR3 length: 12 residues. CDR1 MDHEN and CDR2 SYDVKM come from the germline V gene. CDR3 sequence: CATEEDYNEQFF. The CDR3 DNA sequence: TGTGCCACCGAGGAGGATTACAATGAGCAGTTCTTC.

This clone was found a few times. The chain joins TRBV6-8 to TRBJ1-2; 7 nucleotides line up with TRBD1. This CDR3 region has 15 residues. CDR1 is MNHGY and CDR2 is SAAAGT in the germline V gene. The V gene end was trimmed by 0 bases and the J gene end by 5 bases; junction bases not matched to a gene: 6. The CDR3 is CASSYSAGGSYGYTF. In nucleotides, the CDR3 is TGTGCCAGCAGTTACTCGGCAGGGGGTAGTTATGGCTACACCTTC.

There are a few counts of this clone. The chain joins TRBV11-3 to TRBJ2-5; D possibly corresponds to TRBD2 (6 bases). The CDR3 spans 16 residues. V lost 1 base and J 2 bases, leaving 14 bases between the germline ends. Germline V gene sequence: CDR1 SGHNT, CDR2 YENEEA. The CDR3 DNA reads TGTGCCAGCAGCTTAGGGGCGGGGTTGGATCAAGAGACCCAGTACTTC. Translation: CASSLGAGLDQETQYF.

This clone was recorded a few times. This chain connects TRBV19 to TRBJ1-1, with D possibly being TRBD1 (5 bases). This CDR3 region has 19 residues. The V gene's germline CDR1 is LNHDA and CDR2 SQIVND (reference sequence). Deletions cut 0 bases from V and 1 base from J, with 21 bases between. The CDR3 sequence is CASSIDDPGRVGGNTEAFF. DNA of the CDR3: TGTGCCAGTAGTATAGACGACCCGGGACGGGTCGGCGGGAACACTGAAGCTTTCTTT.

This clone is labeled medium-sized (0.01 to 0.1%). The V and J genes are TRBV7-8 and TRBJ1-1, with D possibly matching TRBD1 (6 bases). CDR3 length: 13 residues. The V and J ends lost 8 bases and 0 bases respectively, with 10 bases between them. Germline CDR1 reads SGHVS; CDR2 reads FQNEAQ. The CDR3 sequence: CASQGHMNTEAFF. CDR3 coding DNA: TGTGCCAGCCAGGGACACATGAACACTGAAGCTTTCTTT.

CDR3 nucleotide sequence: TGTGCCAGCAGTGACCGGGACACTGCTAACTATGGCTACACCTTC. Protein sequence: CASSDRDTANYGYTF. The rearrangement joins TRBV25-1 to TRBJ1-2, with D possibly matching TRBD1 (6 bases). Germline V gives CDR1 MGHDK, CDR2 SYGVNS. V shed 3 bases and J shed 0 bases, with 11 bases lying between them. This CDR3 comprises 15 residues.

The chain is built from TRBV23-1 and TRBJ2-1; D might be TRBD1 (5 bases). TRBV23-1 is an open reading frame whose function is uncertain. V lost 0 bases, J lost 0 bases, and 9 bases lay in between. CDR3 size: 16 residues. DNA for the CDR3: TGCGCCAGCAGTCAATCCGACAGCCGCTCCTACAATGAGCAGTTCTTC. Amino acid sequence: CASSQSDSRSYNEQFF.

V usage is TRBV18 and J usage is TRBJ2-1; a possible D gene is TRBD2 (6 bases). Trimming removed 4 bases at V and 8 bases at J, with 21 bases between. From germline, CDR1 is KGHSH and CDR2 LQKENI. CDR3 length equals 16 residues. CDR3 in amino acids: CASSRQSSERRDEQFF. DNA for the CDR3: TGTGCCAGCTCACGCCAATCTAGCGAACGAAGGGATGAGCAGTTCTTC.

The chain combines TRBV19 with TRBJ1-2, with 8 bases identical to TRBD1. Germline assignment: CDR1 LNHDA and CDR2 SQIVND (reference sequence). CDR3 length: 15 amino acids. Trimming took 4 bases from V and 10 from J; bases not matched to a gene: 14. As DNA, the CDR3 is TGTGCCAGTAGTACCCCCGGGACAGGCTTTTTTGTCTACACCTTC. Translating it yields CASSTPGTGFFVYTF. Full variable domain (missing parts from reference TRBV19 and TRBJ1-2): DGGITQSPKYLFRKEGQNVTLSCEQNLNHDAMYWYRQDPGQGLRLIYYSQIVNDFQKGDIAEGYSVSREKKESFPLTVTSAQKNPTAFYLCASSTPGTGFFVYTFGSGTRLTVV.

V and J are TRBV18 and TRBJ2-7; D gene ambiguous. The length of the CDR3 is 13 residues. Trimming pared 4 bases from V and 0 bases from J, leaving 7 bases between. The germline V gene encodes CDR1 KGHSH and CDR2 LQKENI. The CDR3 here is CASSLSPSYEQYF. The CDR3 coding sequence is TGTGCCAGCTCACTGAGCCCCTCCTACGAGCAGTACTTC. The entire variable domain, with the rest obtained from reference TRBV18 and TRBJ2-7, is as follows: NAGVMQNPRHLVRRRGQEARLRCSPMKGHSHVYWYRQLPEEGLKFMVYLQKENIIDESGMPKERFSAEFPKEGPSILRIQQVVRGDSAAYFCASSLSPSYEQYFGPGTRLTVT.

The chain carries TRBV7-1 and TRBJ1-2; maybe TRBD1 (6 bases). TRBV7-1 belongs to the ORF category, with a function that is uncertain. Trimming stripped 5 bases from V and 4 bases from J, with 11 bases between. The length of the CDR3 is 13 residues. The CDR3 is CASSPDSFYGYTF. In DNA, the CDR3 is TGTGCCAGCAGCCCGGACAGCTTCTATGGCTACACCTTC.

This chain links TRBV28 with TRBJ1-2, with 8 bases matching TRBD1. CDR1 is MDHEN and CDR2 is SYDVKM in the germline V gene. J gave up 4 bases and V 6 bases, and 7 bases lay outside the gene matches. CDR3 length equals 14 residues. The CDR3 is CASRLRGLSYGYTF. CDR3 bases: TGTGCCAGCAGACTCAGGGGGCTTTCCTATGGCTACACCTTC.

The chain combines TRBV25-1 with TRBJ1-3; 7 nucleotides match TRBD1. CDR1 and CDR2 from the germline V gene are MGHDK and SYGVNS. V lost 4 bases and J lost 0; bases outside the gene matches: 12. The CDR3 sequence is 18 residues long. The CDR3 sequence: CASSVSSRDSLSGNTIYF. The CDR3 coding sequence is TGTGCCAGCAGTGTCTCCTCGAGGGACAGCCTCTCTGGAAACACCATATATTTT.

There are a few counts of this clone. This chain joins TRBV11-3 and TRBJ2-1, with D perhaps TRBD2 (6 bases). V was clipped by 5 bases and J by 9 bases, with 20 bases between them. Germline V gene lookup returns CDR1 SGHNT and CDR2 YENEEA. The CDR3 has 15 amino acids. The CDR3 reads CASSQVERRRGEQFF. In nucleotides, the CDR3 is TGTGCCAGCAGCCAAGTTGAGCGGAGGAGGGGTGAGCAGTTCTTC.

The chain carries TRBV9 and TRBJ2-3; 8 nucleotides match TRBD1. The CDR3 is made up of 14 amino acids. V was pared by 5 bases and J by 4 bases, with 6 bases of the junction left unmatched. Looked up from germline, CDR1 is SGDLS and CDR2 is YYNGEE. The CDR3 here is CASRPTGEADTQYF. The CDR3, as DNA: TGTGCCAGCAGACCGACAGGGGAGGCAGATACGCAGTATTTT.

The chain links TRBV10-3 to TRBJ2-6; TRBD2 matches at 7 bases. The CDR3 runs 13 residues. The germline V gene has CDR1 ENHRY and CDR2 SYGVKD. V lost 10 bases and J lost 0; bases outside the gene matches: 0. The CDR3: CASGGSGANVLTF. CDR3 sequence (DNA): TGTGCCAGCGGGGGCTCTGGGGCCAACGTCCTGACTTTC.

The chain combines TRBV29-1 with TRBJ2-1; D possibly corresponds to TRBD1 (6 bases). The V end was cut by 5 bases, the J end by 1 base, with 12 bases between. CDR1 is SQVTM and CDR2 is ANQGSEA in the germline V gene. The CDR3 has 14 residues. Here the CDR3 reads CSVTQGVSYNEQFF. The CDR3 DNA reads TGCAGCGTTACACAGGGTGTGTCCTACAATGAGCAGTTCTTC.